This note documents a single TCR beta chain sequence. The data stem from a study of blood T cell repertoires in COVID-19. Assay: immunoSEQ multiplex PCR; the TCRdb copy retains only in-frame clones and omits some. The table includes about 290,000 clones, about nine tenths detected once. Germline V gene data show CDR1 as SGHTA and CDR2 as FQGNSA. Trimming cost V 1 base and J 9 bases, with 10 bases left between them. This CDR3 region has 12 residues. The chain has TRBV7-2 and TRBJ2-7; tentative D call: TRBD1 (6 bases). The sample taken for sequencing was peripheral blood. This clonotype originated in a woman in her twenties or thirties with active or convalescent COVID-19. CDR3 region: CASSLGGRVQYF. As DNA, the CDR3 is TGTGCCAGCAGCTTAGGGGGGCGGGTGCAGTACTTC.